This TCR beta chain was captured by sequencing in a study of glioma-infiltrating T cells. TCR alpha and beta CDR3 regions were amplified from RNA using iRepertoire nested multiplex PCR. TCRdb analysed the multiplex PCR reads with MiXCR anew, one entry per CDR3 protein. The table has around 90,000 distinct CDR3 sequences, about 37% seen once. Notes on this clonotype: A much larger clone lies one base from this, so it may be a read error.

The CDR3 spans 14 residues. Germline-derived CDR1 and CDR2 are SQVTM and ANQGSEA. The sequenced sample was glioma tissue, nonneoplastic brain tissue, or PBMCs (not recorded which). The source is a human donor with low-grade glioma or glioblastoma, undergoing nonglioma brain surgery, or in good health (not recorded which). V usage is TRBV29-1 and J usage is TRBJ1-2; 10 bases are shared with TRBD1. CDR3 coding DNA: TGCAGCGTAGAAGACAGGGGGCAGACTTATGGCTACACCTTC. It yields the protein CSVEDRGQTYGYTF.